Below are 18 T cell receptor beta chains sequenced from a single sample in a study of blood T cell repertoires in COVID-19. The assay was immunoSEQ multiplex PCR, and TCRdb's table has in-frame clones only and misses some. The sample shows 290,000 or so clones, 85% to 90% of them seen only once. Specimen: peripheral blood. Receptor source: a man between 65 and 85 years old with acute or convalescent COVID-19.

The J gene is TRBJ1-2, the V gene TRBV7-9; maybe TRBD1 (6 bases). CDR3 length equals 14 residues. Trimming removed 5 bases from V and 2 bases from J, with 12 bases in between. The germline V gene has CDR1 SEHNR and CDR2 FQNEAQ (reference sequence). The chain's CDR3 is CASSRDTGNYGYTF. The CDR3 nucleotides read TGTGCCAGCAGCCGGGACACGGGAAACTATGGCTACACCTTC.

The sample holds one count of this clone. This sequence joins TRBV7-9 and TRBJ1-5; D is uncertain. V lost 0 bases to trimming and J lost 0 bases, with 6 bases between them. Germline V gene data show CDR1 as SEHNR and CDR2 as FQNEAQ (reference sequence). The CDR3 runs to 15 residues. The CDR3 DNA is TGTGCCAGCAGCTTAGCTGGCAGTAGCAATCAGCCCCAGCATTTT. Protein product: CASSLAGSSNQPQHF.

V is TRBV28 and J is TRBJ2-5; maybe TRBD1 (7 bases). Trimming shortened V by 3 bases and J by 1 base, and 18 bases separated the two germline ends. The CDR3 runs 17 residues. CDR1 MDHEN and CDR2 SYDVKM come from the germline V gene. The CDR3 is CASSFGGTAPFQETQYF. The CDR3 DNA is TGTGCCAGCAGTTTTGGGGGGACAGCCCCTTTCCAAGAGACCCAGTACTTC.

Comments on this clone: This CDR3 is also generated by other DNA sequences in the sample. This chain joins TRBV18 and TRBJ2-5; D remains unclear. The CDR3 covers 13 residues. V dropped 2 bases and J dropped 2 bases, with 6 bases sitting between them. Looked up from germline, CDR1 is KGHSH and CDR2 is LQKENI. The CDR3 bases are TGTGCCAGCTCACCAGGCTTGCAAGAGACCCAGTACTTC. Translating it yields CASSPGLQETQYF.

The gene calls are TRBV30 and TRBJ1-1, with a possible D match to TRBD1 (5 bases). V was shortened by 4 bases and J by 5 bases, with 14 bases between the two germline ends. The CDR3 totals 13 residues. Germline loops: CDR1 GTSNPN, CDR2 SVGIG (reference sequence). CDR3 bases: TGTGCCTGGAAAGCCCCGGCAGGGACTGAAGCTTTCTTT. Its protein is CAWKAPAGTEAFF.

V and J are TRBV11-2 and TRBJ2-1, with D possibly TRBD2 on 6 matching bases. The CDR3 extends over 15 amino acids. Germline CDR1 and CDR2: SGHAT and FQNNGV. The V and J ends lost 5 bases and 4 bases respectively, with 15 bases between them. The CDR3 coding sequence is TGTGCCAGCAGCGAATGGGACTCCTCTTACAATGAGCAGTTCTTC. Residues: CASSEWDSSYNEQFF.

The V call is TRBV7-9, the J call TRBJ2-5; 8 nucleotides match TRBD1. The CDR3 length is 13 residues. V lost 3 bases to trimming and J lost 7 bases; unmatched junction nucleotides: 4. CDR1 is SEHNR, CDR2 FQNEAQ, per germline (reference sequence). CDR3 in amino acids: CASSLGDRGTQYF. Here the CDR3 DNA reads TGTGCCAGCAGCTTGGGTGACAGGGGGACCCAGTACTTC.

The chain is built from TRBV7-2 and TRBJ1-4; 10 bases match TRBD1. This CDR3 has 17 amino acids. The V segment lost 4 bases and the J segment 7 bases; nucleotides outside the gene matches: 12. Germline CDR1 is SGHTA and CDR2 is FQGNSA. CDR3 loop: CASSSERQGAIFEKLFF. The CDR3, as DNA: TGTGCCAGCAGCTCCGAACGACAGGGGGCGATTTTTGAAAAACTGTTTTTT.

This sequence joins TRBV15 and TRBJ2-2; 7 nucleotides match TRBD2. This CDR3 has 16 amino acids. V was pared by 1 base and J by 2 bases, with 4 bases of the junction left unmatched. The germline gives CDR1 LNHNV, CDR2 YYDKDF (reference sequence). The CDR3 spells CATSRGSGTNTGELFF. CDR3 nucleotides: TGTGCCACCAGCAGAGGGAGCGGGACTAACACCGGGGAGCTGTTTTTT.

This clone showed up just a few times. DNA of the CDR3: TGTGCCAGCAGTGAACAGGGCTACGAGCAGTACTTC. Protein: CASSEQGYEQYF. The rearrangement links TRBV6-1 to TRBJ2-7, with a possible D match to TRBD1 (5 bases). The germline gives CDR1 MNHNS, CDR2 SASEGT. Trimming pared 2 bases from V and 3 bases from J, leaving 5 bases between. This CDR3 spans 12 amino acids.

V usage is TRBV6-6 and J usage is TRBJ2-7; 8 bases map to TRBD2. CDR3 length: 12 residues. The V segment lost 8 bases and the J segment 2 bases; nucleotides outside the gene matches: 2. From germline, CDR1 is MNHNY and CDR2 SVGAGI (reference sequence). The CDR3 region has the DNA TGTGCCAGCTCGCGGGGGGCCTACGAGCAGTACTTC. This encodes CASSRGAYEQYF.

The gene calls are TRBV14 and TRBJ1-3, with no clear D. This CDR3 has 16 amino acids. Trimming took off 4 bases at V and 0 bases at J, with 13 bases between the two ends. Germline assignment: CDR1 SGHDN and CDR2 FVKESK. CDR3 DNA: TGTGCCAGCAGCCGTTTAGAAGACATCTCTGGAAACACCATATATTTT. Amino acids: CASSRLEDISGNTIYF.

The chain carries TRBV4-2 and TRBJ1-5; 7 bases match TRBD1. The junction had 4 bases not matched to a gene; V was cut back by 0 bases and J by 2 bases. Germline CDR1 and CDR2: LGHNA and YNFKEQ. The CDR3 contains 16 residues. The CDR3 loop reads CASSQDPGGRNQPQHF. Written as DNA, the CDR3 is TGTGCCAGCAGCCAAGATCCAGGGGGTCGCAATCAGCCCCAGCATTTT.

This clone occurred a few times. The chain has TRBV15 and TRBJ1-2; no definite D call. V lost 0 bases and J 3 bases, leaving 8 bases between the germline ends. This CDR3 is built from 14 residues. Germline V gives CDR1 LNHNV, CDR2 YYDKDF (reference sequence). The CDR3: CATSRDLRDYGYTF. The CDR3 nucleotides read TGTGCCACCAGCAGAGATCTGCGTGACTATGGCTACACCTTC.

This clone was found once. The chain joins TRBV28 to TRBJ1-1; 8 bases match TRBD1. The CDR3 totals 15 residues. The J segment lost 0 bases and the V segment lost 6 bases, leaving 6 bases of the junction unmatched. From germline, CDR1 is MDHEN and CDR2 SYDVKM. The CDR3 region has the DNA TGTGCCAGCAGCCGACAGGGGAGCATGAACACTGAAGCTTTCTTT. It codes for CASSRQGSMNTEAFF. Looking up the rest from reference TRBV28 and TRBJ1-1 gives the full variable domain: DVKVTQSSRYLVKRTGEKVFLECVQDMDHENMFWYRQDPGLGLRLIYFSYDVKMKEKGDIPEGYSVSREKKERFSLILESASTNQTSMYLCASSRQGSMNTEAFFGQGTRLTVV.

The V and J genes are TRBV9 and TRBJ2-3, with TRBD2 matching over 15 bases. Germline V gives CDR1 SGDLS, CDR2 YYNGEE. Trimming took 3 bases from V and 0 from J; bases not matched to a gene: 5. This CDR3 comprises 18 residues. The CDR3 is CASSAGTSGRTSTDTQYF. CDR3 in DNA: TGTGCCAGCAGCGCCGGGACTAGCGGGAGGACTAGCACAGATACGCAGTATTTT.

V gene TRBV7-2 combines with J gene TRBJ2-3, with TRBD1 matching over 7 bases. Germline V gives CDR1 SGHTA, CDR2 FQGNSA. V dropped 5 bases and J dropped 3; count of bases not matched to a gene: 8. The CDR3 length is 15 residues. The CDR3 loop is CASSKRQGGTDTQYF. The CDR3 DNA follows: TGTGCCAGCAGCAAAAGACAGGGTGGGACAGATACGCAGTATTTT.

The rearrangement joins TRBV7-8 to TRBJ2-1; 8 bases line up with TRBD2. Germline lookup yields CDR1 SGHVS and CDR2 FQNEAQ. V shed 1 base, J shed 7 bases, and the junction held 9 bases outside the gene matches. The CDR3 loop spans 16 amino acids. The DNA for the CDR3 is TGTGCCAGCAGCTTAGTGGTAGTAGCGGGACAAAATGAGCAGTTCTTC. It encodes CASSLVVVAGQNEQFF. The full variable domain, its missing parts supplied by reference TRBV7-8 and TRBJ2-1, is GAGVSQSPRYKVAKRGQDVALRCDPISGHVSLFWYQQALGQGPEFLTYFQNEAQLDKSGLPSDRFFAERPEGSVSTLKIQRTQQEDSAVYLCASSLVVVAGQNEQFFGPGTRLTVL.